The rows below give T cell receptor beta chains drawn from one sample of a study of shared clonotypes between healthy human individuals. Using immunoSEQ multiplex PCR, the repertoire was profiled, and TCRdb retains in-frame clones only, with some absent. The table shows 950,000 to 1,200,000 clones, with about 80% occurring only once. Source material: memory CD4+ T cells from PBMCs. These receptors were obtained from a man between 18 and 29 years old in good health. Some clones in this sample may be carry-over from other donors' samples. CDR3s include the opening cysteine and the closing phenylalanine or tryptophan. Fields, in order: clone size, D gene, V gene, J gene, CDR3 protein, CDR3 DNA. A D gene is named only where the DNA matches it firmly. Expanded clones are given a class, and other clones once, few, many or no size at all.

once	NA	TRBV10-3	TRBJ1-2	CAIKREGRYGYTF	TGTGCCATCAAAAGGGAGGGGCGCTATGGCTACACCTTC
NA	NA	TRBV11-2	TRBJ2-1	CASSLLRVPEQFF	TGTGCCAGCAGCTTACTGAGGGTCCCTGAGCAGTTCTTC
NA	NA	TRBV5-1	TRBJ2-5	CASSLDGGQETQYF	TGCGCCAGCAGCTTGGACGGCGGCCAAGAGACCCAGTACTTC
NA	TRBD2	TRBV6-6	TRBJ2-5	CASRAGGLAGRETQYF	TGTGCCAGCAGAGCAGGCGGACTAGCGGGCCGAGAGACCCAGTACTTC
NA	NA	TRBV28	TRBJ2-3	CASSPEPGLDTQYF	TGTGCCAGCAGTCCAGAACCAGGTTTGGATACGCAGTATTTT
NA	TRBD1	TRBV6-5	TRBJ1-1	CASSYRAGGNTEAFF	TGTGCCAGCAGTTACCGGGCAGGGGGGAACACTGAAGCTTTCTTT
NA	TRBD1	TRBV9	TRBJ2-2	CASSPRTGTTGELFF	TGTGCCAGCAGCCCTCGGACAGGGACGACCGGGGAGCTGTTTTTT
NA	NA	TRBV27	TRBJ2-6	CASSRKGTDVSGANVLTF	TGTGCCAGCAGTCGTAAAGGGACTGATGTCTCTGGGGCCAACGTCCTGACTTTC
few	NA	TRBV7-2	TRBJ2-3	CASSLAGSGTQYF	TGTGCCAGCAGCTTAGCCGGGTCGGGTACGCAGTATTTT
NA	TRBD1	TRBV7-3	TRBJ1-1	CASSPPGQGQSAFF	TGTGCCAGCAGCCCGCCTGGACAGGGCCAGTCCGCTTTCTTT
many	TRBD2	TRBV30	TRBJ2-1	CAWSVGTSGGKQFF	TGTGCCTGGAGTGTCGGGACTAGCGGGGGTAAGCAGTTCTTC
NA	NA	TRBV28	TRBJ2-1	CASSSSGTAYNEQFF	TGTGCCAGCAGCTCCTCCGGTACGGCCTACAATGAGCAGTTCTTC
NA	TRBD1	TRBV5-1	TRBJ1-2	CASTYTGGNGYTF	TGCGCCAGCACTTACACAGGGGGCAATGGCTACACCTTC
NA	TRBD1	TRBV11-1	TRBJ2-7	CASSRQGYEQYF	TGTGCCAGCAGCAGACAGGGCTACGAGCAGTACTTC
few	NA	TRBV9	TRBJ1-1	CASSQGLGTEAFF	TGTGCCAGCAGCCAGGGCTTGGGCACTGAAGCTTTCTTT
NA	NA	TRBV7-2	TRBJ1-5	CASSLDAGYNQPQHF	TGTGCCAGCAGCTTAGATGCGGGATACAATCAGCCCCAGCATTTT
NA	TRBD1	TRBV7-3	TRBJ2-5	CASSLAGGEETQYF	TGTGCCAGCAGCTTAGCAGGGGGCGAGGAGACCCAGTACTTC
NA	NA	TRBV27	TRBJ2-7	CASSIGTNSEQYF	TGTGCCAGCAGTATTGGGACCAACAGCGAGCAGTACTTC
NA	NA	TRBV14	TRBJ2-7	CASSQDVGPFEQYF	TGTGCCAGCAGCCAAGATGTGGGACCATTCGAGCAGTACTTC
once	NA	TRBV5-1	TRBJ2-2	CASGQGGTNTGELFF	TGCGCCAGCGGACAGGGAGGGACGAACACCGGGGAGCTGTTTTTT
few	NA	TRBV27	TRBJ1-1	CASSFDFKTEAFF	TGTGCCAGCAGTTTTGATTTTAAAACTGAAGCTTTCTTT
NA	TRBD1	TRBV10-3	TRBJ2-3	CAISGMPGQGTDTQYF	TGTGCCATCAGTGGAATGCCGGGACAGGGAACAGATACGCAGTATTTT
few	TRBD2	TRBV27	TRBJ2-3	CASRPSGSVDTQYF	TGTGCCAGCAGGCCTAGCGGGAGTGTAGATACGCAGTATTTT
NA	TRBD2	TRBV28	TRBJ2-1	CASSLPTLAGTYNEQFF	TGTGCCAGCAGTCTCCCCACACTAGCGGGGACGTACAATGAGCAGTTCTTC
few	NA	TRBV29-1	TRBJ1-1	CSVETVNTEAFF	TGCAGCGTTGAAACAGTCAACACTGAAGCTTTCTTT
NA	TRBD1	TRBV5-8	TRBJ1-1	CASSSGTGRDTEAFF	TGTGCCAGCAGCAGCGGGACAGGGAGGGACACTGAAGCTTTCTTT
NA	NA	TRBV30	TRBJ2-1	CAWSALSSYNEQFF	TGTGCCTGGAGTGCTCTAAGCTCCTACAATGAGCAGTTCTTC
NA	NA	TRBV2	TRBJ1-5	CASSGGGEYQPQHF	TGTGCCAGCAGCGGGGGCGGGGAGTATCAGCCCCAGCATTTT
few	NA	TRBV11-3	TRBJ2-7	CASRAGTTGSEQYF	TGTGCCAGCAGGGCCGGGACAACTGGTAGCGAGCAGTACTTC
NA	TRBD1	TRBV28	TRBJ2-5	CASSGTRDRLGSTGETQYF	TGTGCCAGCAGTGGTACCAGGGACAGGTTAGGGTCGACAGGAGAGACCCAGTACTTC
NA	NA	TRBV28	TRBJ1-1	CASSYPQPDTEAFF	TGTGCCAGCAGTTACCCCCAGCCGGACACTGAAGCTTTCTTT
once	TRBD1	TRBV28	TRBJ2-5	CASSTPDRVETQYF	TGTGCCAGCAGTACGCCGGACAGGGTAGAGACCCAGTACTTC
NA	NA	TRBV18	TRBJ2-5	CASSPPAMRETQYF	TGTGCCAGCTCACCACCTGCGATGAGGGAGACCCAGTACTTC
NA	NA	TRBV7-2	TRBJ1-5	CASSASGARWQPQHF	TGTGCCAGCAGCGCTTCAGGGGCTAGGTGGCAGCCCCAGCATTTT
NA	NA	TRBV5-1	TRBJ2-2	CASSQWRGLPGELFF	TGCGCCAGCAGCCAATGGAGGGGATTGCCCGGGGAGCTGTTTTTT
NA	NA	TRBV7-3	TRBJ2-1	CASSRTGTSLENEQFF	TGTGCCAGCAGCCGAACCGGGACTTCGCTTGAGAATGAGCAGTTCTTC
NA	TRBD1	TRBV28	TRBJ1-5	CASRWTGGKPQHF	TGTGCCAGCAGGTGGACAGGGGGGAAGCCCCAGCATTTT
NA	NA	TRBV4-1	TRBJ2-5	CASSFIPRLKLVTGGQETQYF	TGCGCCAGCAGCTTTATTCCGAGACTCAAGCTTGTTACTGGGGGCCAAGAGACCCAGTACTTC
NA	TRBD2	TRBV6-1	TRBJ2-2	CASSESGRGTGELFF	TGTGCCAGCAGTGAGAGCGGGAGGGGCACCGGGGAGCTGTTTTTT
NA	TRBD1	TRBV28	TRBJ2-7	CASSRGQIFYEQYF	TGTGCCAGCAGCAGGGGACAGATTTTCTACGAGCAGTACTTC
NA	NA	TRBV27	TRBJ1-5	CASSLSQGINQPQHF	TGTGCCAGCAGTTTATCCCAGGGGATCAATCAGCCCCAGCATTTT
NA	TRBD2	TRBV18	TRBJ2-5	CASSGTSNQETQYF	TGTGCCAGCTCCGGGACTAGCAATCAGGAGACCCAGTACTTC
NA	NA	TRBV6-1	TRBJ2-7	CASSEVPAEQYF	TGTGCCAGCAGTGAAGTTCCAGCCGAGCAGTACTTC
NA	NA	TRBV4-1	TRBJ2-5	CASSQDSHKYF	TGCGCCAGCAGCCAAGACTCCCATAAGTACTTC
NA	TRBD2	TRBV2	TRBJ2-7	CASRSTSGSYEQYF	TGTGCCAGCAGAAGTACTAGCGGGAGCTACGAGCAGTACTTC
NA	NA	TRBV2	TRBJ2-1	CASSDGVYEQFF	TGTGCCAGCAGTGATGGGGTTTATGAGCAGTTCTTC
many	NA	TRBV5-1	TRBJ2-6	CASSLGPNLLSGANVLTF	TGCGCCAGCAGCTTGGGACCGAACCTCTTATCTGGGGCCAACGTCCTGACTTTC
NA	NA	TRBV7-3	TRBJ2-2	CASSLGPDYGELFF	TGTGCCAGCAGCCTGGGACCTGATTACGGGGAGCTGTTTTTT
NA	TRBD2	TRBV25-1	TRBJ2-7	CASITSGYEQYF	TGTGCCAGCATAACTAGCGGCTACGAGCAGTACTTC
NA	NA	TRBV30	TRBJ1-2	CAWSEQWNYGYTF	TGTGCCTGGAGTGAACAGTGGAACTATGGCTACACCTTC
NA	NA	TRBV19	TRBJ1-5	CASSSRGMGQPQHF	TGTGCCAGTAGTAGCAGGGGAATGGGACAGCCCCAGCATTTT
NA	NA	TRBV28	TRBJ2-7	CASKKGGQGLYEQYF	TGTGCCAGCAAAAAAGGGGGGCAGGGTCTCTACGAGCAGTACTTC
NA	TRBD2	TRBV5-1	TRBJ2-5	CASSEITSGWETQYF	TGCGCCAGCAGCGAGATTACTAGCGGGTGGGAGACCCAGTACTTC
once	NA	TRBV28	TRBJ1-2	CASSFRFGYTF	TGTGCCAGCAGTTTCCGGTTTGGCTACACCTTC
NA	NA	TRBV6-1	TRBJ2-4	CASSEGVAKNIQYF	TGTGCCAGCAGTGAAGGAGTAGCCAAAAACATTCAGTACTTC
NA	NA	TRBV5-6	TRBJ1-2	CASSLGVYGYTF	TGTGCCAGCAGCCTGGGAGTCTATGGCTACACCTTC
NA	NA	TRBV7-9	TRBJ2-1	CASSSKLGEQFF	TGTGCCAGCAGCTCAAAACTAGGTGAGCAGTTCTTC
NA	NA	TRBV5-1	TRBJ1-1	CASSPGGWREEAFF	TGCGCCAGCAGCCCCGGGGGGTGGAGGGAGGAAGCTTTCTTT
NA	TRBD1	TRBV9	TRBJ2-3	CASSVVGGIGTDTQYF	TGTGCCAGCAGCGTAGTAGGGGGCATCGGCACAGATACGCAGTATTTT